The sequence of this TCR beta chain was determined in a study of T cells in Graves' hyperthyroidism and ophthalmopathy. About the research overall: Peripheral blood specimens were obtained at initial diagnosis, prior to any treatment.

Reasons for excluding patients were uncontrolled infection, other autoimmune disease, pregnancy or lactation. Every diagnosis used clinical symptoms, serum thyroxine and TRAb, thyroid ultrasound and orbital computed tomography. Trimming shortened V by 6 bases and J by 0 bases, and 8 bases separated the two germline ends. Germline CDR1 reads MNHNS; CDR2 reads SASEGT. The CDR3 extends over 13 amino acids. This clonotype has ten or more counts. Regions amplified from RNA transcripts were the TCR beta CDR3 regions. A first-round RT-PCR of the TCR CDR3 used the HTBI primer set. TCRdb re-derived calls from the multiplex PCR reads in MiXCR, one entry per CDR3 protein. The sample lists a few hundred thousand distinct CDR3 sequences, approximately 15% occurring once.

Sequencing was performed on blood. The receptor comes from a woman aged 18-29 years with Graves' hyperthyroidism. This chain links TRBV6-1 with TRBJ2-5; D ambiguous. CDR3 in DNA: TGTGCCAGCAGCTGGACGGACCAAGAGACCCAGTACTTC. This codes for CASSWTDQETQYF.